This T cell receptor (beta chain) was observed in a study of shared clonotypes between healthy human individuals. The overall study: Serving as donors were two women and a few men, whose ages spanned 18 to 49. Overall study findings and caveats: In a handful of donors, about 5% of naive CD4 clonotypes appeared in common. A generally larger estimated richness was seen in naive subsets than in memory subsets.

Concerning this clone: Its antigen is undetermined.

The data were produced by immunoSEQ multiplex PCR, yet TCRdb's version contains in-frame clones alone and is incomplete. The sample shows over 850,000 clones, roughly 74% of them seen only once. CD4+ cell separation produced CD45RA+ naive and CD45RA-negative memory subsets. CDR1 is SGHRS and CDR2 is YFSETQ in the germline V gene. Trimming at V came to 4 bases and at J to 13 bases, leaving 5 bases not matched to a gene. The CDR3 runs to 11 residues. This receptor was taken from a man aged 18 to 29 in good health. Some clones in this sample may be carry-over from other donors' samples. The sequencing sample was made of memory CD4+ T cells from PBMCs. Subset noted: CD45RA-negative fraction. This rearrangement joins TRBV5-1 to TRBJ2-3; 8 nucleotides line up with TRBD1. Here the CDR3 DNA reads TGCGCCAGCAGCCCGGGACAGGCTGAGTATTTT. It codes for CASSPGQAEYF.